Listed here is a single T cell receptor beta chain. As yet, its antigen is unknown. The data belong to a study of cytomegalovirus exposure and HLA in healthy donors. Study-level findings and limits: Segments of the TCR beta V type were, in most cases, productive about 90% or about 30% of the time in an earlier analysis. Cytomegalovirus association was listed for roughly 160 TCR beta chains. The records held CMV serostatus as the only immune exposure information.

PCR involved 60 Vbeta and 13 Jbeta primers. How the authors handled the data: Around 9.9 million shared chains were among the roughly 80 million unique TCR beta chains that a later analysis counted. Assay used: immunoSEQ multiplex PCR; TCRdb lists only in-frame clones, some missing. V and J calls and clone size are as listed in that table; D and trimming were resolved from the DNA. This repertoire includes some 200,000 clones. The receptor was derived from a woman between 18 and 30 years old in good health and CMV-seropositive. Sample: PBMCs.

CDR3 sequence (DNA): TGTGCCAGCAGCGGGAGGGACGACGGGCTGTTTTTT. This translates into CASSGRDDGLFF. The chain carries TRBV5-6 and TRBJ2-2, with 7 bases aligning to TRBD2. V lost 4 bases, J lost 13 bases, and 7 bases stayed unmatched. Per germline, CDR1 SGHDT and CDR2 YYEEEE. This CDR3 region has 12 residues.